This entry lists 32 T cell receptor beta chains sequenced from one sample in a study of cytomegalovirus exposure and HLA in healthy donors. PCR primers comprised 60 Vbeta and 13 Jbeta primers. TCRdb keeps only in-frame clones here, not all; method: immunoSEQ multiplex PCR. This table holds 100,000 to 150,000 clones, almost 80% found once. The specimen was PBMCs. The receptors shown here come from a female donor in good health and CMV-seronegative.

This clone was counted a few times. The chain employs TRBV7-2 and TRBJ1-1; D is ambiguous. Trimming removed 5 bases at V and 0 bases at J, with 13 bases between. Looked up from germline, CDR1 is SGHTA and CDR2 is FQGNSA. This CDR3 comprises 15 residues. The CDR3 coding sequence is TGTGCCAGCAGCCCCCCACAGATCATGAACACTGAAGCTTTCTTT. Amino acids: CASSPPQIMNTEAFF. Combining the CDR3 with reference TRBV7-2 and TRBJ1-1 gives the whole variable domain GAGVSQSPSNKVTEKGKDVELRCDPISGHTALYWYRQSLGQGLEFLIYFQGNSAPDKSGLPSDRFSAERTGGSVSTLTIQRTQQEDSAVYLCASSPPQIMNTEAFFGQGTRLTVV.

The chain carries TRBV18 and TRBJ1-1, with 9 bases aligning to TRBD1. Germline V CDR1 and CDR2: KGHSH, LQKENI. With 4 bases clipped from V and 1 base from J, the junction kept 4 bases outside the gene matches. This CDR3 has 15 residues. CDR3 amino acids: CASSQAGQGNTEAFF. Written as DNA, the CDR3 is TGTGCCAGCTCACAGGCGGGACAGGGGAACACTGAAGCTTTCTTT.

The V call is TRBV28, the J call TRBJ2-5; no clear D. CDR1 is MDHEN and CDR2 is SYDVKM in the germline V gene. The CDR3 totals 11 residues. V was pared by 7 bases and J by 8 bases, with 11 bases between. CDR3 sequence: CASTTTRTQYF. The CDR3 region has the DNA TGTGCCAGCACTACCACGCGTACCCAGTACTTC.

The gene calls are TRBV5-4 and TRBJ1-4; 12 bases are a match to TRBD1. The germline gives CDR1 SGHNT, CDR2 YYREEE (reference sequence). The CDR3 contains 16 residues. Germline trimming cut 4 bases from V and 4 bases from J; bases unmatched to any gene: 5. CDR3 residues: CASSAGTGGFNEKLFF. The CDR3, as DNA: TGTGCCAGCAGCGCCGGGACAGGGGGCTTTAATGAAAAACTGTTTTTT.

This chain joins TRBV6-1 and TRBJ2-3, with D perhaps TRBD1 (6 bases). The V gene lost 7 bases and the J gene lost 1 base, with 12 bases spanning the gap. This CDR3 contains 14 residues. CDR1 and CDR2 from the germline V gene are MNHNS and SASEGT. The CDR3 coding sequence is TGTGCCAGCACTCGGGACACCGGCACAGATACGCAGTATTTT. It yields the protein CASTRDTGTDTQYF.

This chain connects TRBV18 to TRBJ1-1; 9 bases are a match to TRBD1. Germline V gives CDR1 KGHSH, CDR2 LQKENI. The CDR3 contains 12 residues. The ends lost 5 bases at V and 5 bases at J; junction bases unmatched: 0. CDR3 DNA: TGTGCCAGCTCAGACAGGGGGACTGAAGCTTTCTTT. Translating it yields CASSDRGTEAFF. Full variable domain (rest looked up from reference TRBV18 and TRBJ1-1): NAGVMQNPRHLVRRRGQEARLRCSPMKGHSHVYWYRQLPEEGLKFMVYLQKENIIDESGMPKERFSAEFPKEGPSILRIQQVVRGDSAAYFCASSDRGTEAFFGQGTRLTVV.

This chain joins TRBV7-9 and TRBJ2-6; 9 positions match TRBD1. Germline CDR1 is SEHNR and CDR2 is FQNEAQ (reference sequence). The ends lost 5 bases at V and 3 bases at J; junction bases unmatched: 5. The length of the CDR3 is 16 residues. Here the CDR3 reads CASSSRTGVGANVLTF. The CDR3 DNA is TGTGCCAGCAGCAGCCGGACAGGGGTTGGGGCCAACGTCCTGACTTTC.

This rearrangement joins TRBV9 to TRBJ2-5; D is unresolved. V lost 3 bases, J lost 2 bases, and 26 bases lay in between. The CDR3 is made up of 19 amino acids. CDR1 and CDR2 (germline): SGDLS, YYNGEE. CDR3 residues: CASSERPRDLQKKQETQYF. The CDR3 DNA reads as TGTGCCAGCAGCGAGCGACCCAGAGACTTACAAAAGAAGCAAGAGACCCAGTACTTC.

The chain uses TRBV7-9 and TRBJ2-6; 7 nucleotides match TRBD1. The J segment lost 2 bases and the V segment lost 6 bases, leaving 4 bases of the junction unmatched. Germline V gene sequence: CDR1 SEHNR, CDR2 FQNEAQ (reference sequence). CDR3 length: 15 residues. CDR3 protein: CASRLQGTGANVLTF. In nucleotides, the CDR3 is TGTGCCAGCAGGTTACAGGGGACTGGGGCCAACGTCCTGACTTTC.

This chain links TRBV7-9 with TRBJ1-2; a possible D gene is TRBD1 (5 bases). Trimming took 4 bases from V and 2 from J, leaving 11 bases between them. The CDR3 length is 14 residues. The germline CDR1 and CDR2 sequences are SEHNR and FQNEAQ (reference sequence). The DNA for the CDR3 is TGTGCCAGCAGCTCCCTTGGGGCAAACTATGGCTACACCTTC. Its protein is CASSSLGANYGYTF.

The gene calls are TRBV19 and TRBJ2-5, with 7 bases aligning to TRBD1. Germline CDR1 LNHDA, CDR2 SQIVND (reference sequence). J was trimmed by 3 bases and V by 6 bases; bases with no gene match: 4. This CDR3 region has 13 residues. The CDR3: CASRDRNKETQYF. The CDR3 coding sequence is TGTGCCAGTAGGGACAGGAACAAAGAGACCCAGTACTTC. The whole variable domain, filled in from reference TRBV19 and TRBJ2-5, reads DGGITQSPKYLFRKEGQNVTLSCEQNLNHDAMYWYRQDPGQGLRLIYYSQIVNDFQKGDIAEGYSVSREKKESFPLTVTSAQKNPTAFYLCASRDRNKETQYFGPGTRLLVL.

V gene TRBV7-9 combines with J gene TRBJ2-1; D unclear. The germline V and J ends were trimmed by 0 bases and 7 bases, with 4 bases remaining between them. From germline, CDR1 is SEHNR and CDR2 FQNEAQ (reference sequence). CDR3 length: 12 amino acids. The CDR3 bases are TGTGCCAGCAGCTTAGCAGAGAATGAGCAGTTCTTC. Encoded protein: CASSLAENEQFF.

The chain has TRBV7-9 and TRBJ2-7, with D possibly matching TRBD2 (7 bases). In germline, CDR1 is SEHNR, CDR2 FQNEAQ (reference sequence). The ends were cut back, 8 bases at V and 4 bases at J, with 24 bases in the middle. The CDR3 loop spans 16 amino acids. CDR3 in amino acids: CASQGAAGASNYEQYF. The CDR3 DNA reads as TGTGCCAGCCAAGGTGCGGCGGGGGCCTCGAATTACGAGCAGTACTTC.

This chain joins TRBV5-1 and TRBJ2-7; 9 nucleotides line up with TRBD1. Germline CDR1 SGHRS, CDR2 YFSETQ. This CDR3 is built from 14 residues. The junction had 6 bases not matched to a gene; V was cut back by 1 base and J by 7 bases. CDR3 loop: CASSLRDREYEQYF. The DNA of the CDR3 is TGCGCCAGCAGCTTGAGGGACAGGGAGTATGAGCAGTACTTC.

In this sample, this clone turned up once. The V and J genes are TRBV9 and TRBJ2-1; 8 bases map to TRBD2. Germline V CDR1 and CDR2: SGDLS, YYNGEE. The CDR3 is 16 residues long. Trimming took 3 bases from V and 0 from J; bases not matched to a gene: 5. CDR3 nucleotides: TGTGCCAGCAGCGGACATGGGACTAGCTCCTACAATGAGCAGTTCTTC. Its translation: CASSGHGTSSYNEQFF.

The chain links TRBV30 to TRBJ2-5; 8 nucleotides agree with TRBD1. The germline CDR1 and CDR2 sequences are GTSNPN and SVGIG (reference sequence). This CDR3 comprises 13 residues. Trimming removed 0 bases from V and 6 bases from J; junction bases left unmatched: 3. This chain's CDR3 is CAWSVDRGQTQYF. Written as DNA, the CDR3 is TGTGCCTGGAGTGTAGACAGGGGACAGACCCAGTACTTC. The whole variable domain, remainder taken from reference TRBV30 and TRBJ2-5, is SQTIHQWPATLVQPVGSPLSLECTVEGTSNPNLYWYRQAAGRGLQLLFYSVGIGQISSEVPQNLSASRPQDRQFILSSKKLLLSDSGFYLCAWSVDRGQTQYFGPGTRLLVL.

The chain couples TRBV6-5 to TRBJ2-1, with TRBD2 matching over 9 bases. This CDR3 contains 13 residues. CDR1 is MNHEY, CDR2 SVGAGI, per germline. The trim removed 5 bases at V and 10 bases at J, leaving 6 bases unmatched. The CDR3 protein is CASSAGGPEEQFF. The CDR3 DNA is TGTGCCAGCAGTGCGGGAGGGCCGGAGGAGCAGTTCTTC.

The chain links TRBV6-6 to TRBJ1-4; D gene uncertain. Germline V CDR1 and CDR2: MNHNY, SVGAGI (reference sequence). CDR3 length: 11 residues. Deletions cut 5 bases from V and 8 bases from J, with 6 bases between. The CDR3 DNA is TGTGCCAGCAGTGAACAGGAAAAACTGTTTTTT. Translated: CASSEQEKLFF.

This clone has more than one count but fewer than ten. Other DNA sequences of this sample code for an identical CDR3. This chain uses TRBV5-1 with TRBJ2-3, with D possibly TRBD2 on 5 matching bases. There are 14 residues in the CDR3. From germline, CDR1 is SGHRS and CDR2 YFSETQ. V was trimmed by 5 bases and J by 2 bases, leaving 12 bases between them. This chain's CDR3 is CASRRDSNTDTQYF. As DNA, the CDR3 is TGCGCCAGCAGGAGGGATAGTAACACAGATACGCAGTATTTT. The whole variable domain, remainder taken from reference TRBV5-1 and TRBJ2-3, is KAGVTQTPRYLIKTRGQQVTLSCSPISGHRSVSWYQQTPGQGLQFLFEYFSETQRNKGNFPGRFSGRQFSNSRSEMNVSTLELGDSALYLCASRRDSNTDTQYFGPGTRLTVL.

The V call is TRBV5-4, the J call TRBJ2-1; 16 bases are shared with TRBD2. With 4 bases clipped from V and 8 bases from J, the junction kept 9 bases outside the gene matches. Germline V gives CDR1 SGHNT, CDR2 YYREEE (reference sequence). The CDR3 covers 17 residues. The CDR3 loop reads CASSRGLAGGPVDEQFF. The CDR3 DNA sequence: TGTGCCAGCAGCCGGGGACTAGCGGGAGGGCCTGTAGATGAGCAGTTCTTC.

This clone turned up a few times. The V gene is TRBV13, the J gene TRBJ1-1, with unresolved D. Germline assignment: CDR1 PRHDT and CDR2 FYEKMQ (reference sequence). The CDR3 has 12 residues. V was clipped by 1 base and J by 6 bases, with 6 bases between them. In nucleotides, the CDR3 is TGTGCCAGCAGCTTAGACTTTGCTGAAGCTTTCTTT. As protein: CASSLDFAEAFF.

This clone was counted between two and nine times. The rearrangement joins TRBV5-1 to TRBJ2-1; D remains unclear. V lost 1 base to trimming and J lost 0 bases, with 8 bases between them. Germline CDR1 reads SGHRS; CDR2 reads YFSETQ. This CDR3 comprises 15 residues. CDR3 loop: CASSLPSSSYNEQFF. The CDR3 DNA sequence: TGCGCCAGCAGCTTGCCTTCCAGCTCCTACAATGAGCAGTTCTTC.

Concerning this clone itself: The limits of the CDR3 on the DNA are not certain, so only TCRdb's listed CDR3 is given. This rearrangement joins TRBV28 to TRBJ1-2; TRBD1 is the table's D call and was not checked against the DNA. CDR1 is MDHEN and CDR2 is SYDVKM in the germline V gene. The CDR3 has 12 amino acids, counting both end residues. The CDR3 region is CASSFGSGALTF.

The gene calls are TRBV5-1 and TRBJ2-1, with TRBD2 identical over 7 bases. The CDR3 totals 16 residues. Germline V gene data show CDR1 as SGHRS and CDR2 as YFSETQ. Unmatched junction bases numbered 9, after V lost 5 bases and J lost 1 base. This CDR3 is CASSGGGAGSYNEQFF. The CDR3, as DNA: TGCGCCAGCAGTGGGGGAGGGGCAGGGTCCTACAATGAGCAGTTCTTC.

The V gene is TRBV5-1, the J gene TRBJ1-2, with TRBD1 matching over 8 bases. Trimming took 2 bases from V and 6 from J; bases not matched to a gene: 6. This CDR3 is 14 amino acids long. Germline values: CDR1 SGHRS, CDR2 YFSETQ. CDR3 amino acids: CASSFLDRVNGYTF. CDR3 DNA: TGCGCCAGCAGCTTCTTGGACAGGGTCAATGGCTACACCTTC. The full variable domain, rest sourced from reference TRBV5-1 and TRBJ1-2, is KAGVTQTPRYLIKTRGQQVTLSCSPISGHRSVSWYQQTPGQGLQFLFEYFSETQRNKGNFPGRFSGRQFSNSRSEMNVSTLELGDSALYLCASSFLDRVNGYTFGSGTRLTVV.

J is TRBJ1-1 and V is TRBV7-9; D ambiguous. Looked up from germline, CDR1 is SEHNR and CDR2 is FQNEAQ (reference sequence). V was clipped by 5 bases and J by 2 bases, with 15 bases between them. This CDR3 comprises 15 residues. DNA for the CDR3: TGTGCCAGCAGCGTCGGGGATGGTGGTAACACTGAAGCTTTCTTT. This sequence encodes CASSVGDGGNTEAFF.

A single count supports this clone. This chain joins TRBV28 and TRBJ2-1; 7 nucleotides agree with TRBD1. The ends lost 5 bases at V and 8 bases at J; junction bases unmatched: 18. The CDR3 is 17 residues long. Per germline, CDR1 MDHEN and CDR2 SYDVKM. The CDR3 region has the DNA TGTGCCAGCAGTCCTTACCCCAAGGGGGCTGGGTTCGATGAGCAGTTCTTC. Encoded protein: CASSPYPKGAGFDEQFF.

This clone was counted once. The CDR3 spells CAISEEIVGQGENQPQHF. CDR3 DNA: TGTGCCATCAGTGAAGAGATCGTGGGACAGGGAGAAAATCAGCCCCAGCATTTT. The V and J genes are TRBV10-3 and TRBJ1-5; TRBD1 agrees at 9 bases. The CDR3 has 18 amino acids. The germline CDR1 and CDR2 sequences are ENHRY and SYGVKD. V lost 3 bases to trimming and J lost 4 bases; unmatched junction nucleotides: 13.

The gene calls are TRBV7-2 and TRBJ1-2; tentatively, D is TRBD1 (5 bases). The CDR3 consists of 15 residues. The V gene's germline CDR1 is SGHTA and CDR2 FQGNSA. With 1 base removed from V and 1 base from J, the gap between germline ends came to 10 bases. The CDR3 sequence: CASSLGRAHNYGYTF. CDR3 nucleotide sequence: TGTGCCAGCAGCTTAGGCAGGGCCCATAACTATGGCTACACCTTC.

The chain employs TRBV5-1 and TRBJ2-1, with 12 bases lining up with TRBD2. The V gene end was trimmed by 4 bases and the J gene end by 1 base; junction bases not matched to a gene: 3. The CDR3 runs 16 residues. CDR1 is SGHRS, CDR2 YFSETQ, per germline. The CDR3 region has the DNA TGCGCCAGCAGCACCGGGACTAGCGGGTCCTACAATGAGCAGTTCTTC. It translates to CASSTGTSGSYNEQFF.

CDR3 sequence: CASSHPSLTASTEAFF. The CDR3 DNA sequence: TGTGCCAGCAGTCATCCTTCTTTGACAGCTAGTACTGAAGCTTTCTTT. The chain links TRBV5-4 to TRBJ1-1, with D possibly being TRBD1 (5 bases). The CDR3 totals 16 residues. Per germline, CDR1 SGHNT and CDR2 YYREEE (reference sequence). The V gene lost 5 bases and the J gene lost 5 bases, with 22 bases spanning the gap.

The CDR3 is CASSKGLAGLPYEQYF. The CDR3 coding sequence is TGTGCCAGCAGCAAAGGACTAGCGGGACTCCCCTACGAGCAGTACTTC. The rearrangement joins TRBV7-2 to TRBJ2-7; 12 bases fit TRBD2. V lost 5 bases, J lost 2 bases, and 7 bases stayed unmatched. The CDR3 is 16 residues long. The V gene's germline CDR1 is SGHTA and CDR2 FQGNSA.